These 2 T cell receptor beta chains came from one sample sequenced in a study of blood T cell repertoires in COVID-19. Measured with immunoSEQ multiplex PCR; TCRdb has only the in-frame clones, and not every one. The profile shows 240,000 or so clones, 70% to 85% of them singletons. Sequencing was performed on peripheral blood. The receptors come from a woman aged 80 or over with acute or convalescent COVID-19.

In its sample, this clone was seen a few times. The rearrangement links TRBV9 to TRBJ2-3; 7 bases map to TRBD2. The CDR3 spans 16 residues. CDR1 and CDR2 from the germline V gene are SGDLS and YYNGEE. Trimming removed 3 bases from V and 5 bases from J; junction bases left unmatched: 12. CDR3 region: CASSDRTSRGIDTQYF. The CDR3 nucleotides are TGTGCCAGCAGCGACCGGACTAGTCGGGGGATAGATACGCAGTATTTT.

The rearrangement links TRBV9 to TRBJ2-2; no definite D call. The CDR3 sequence is 13 residues long. V dropped 2 bases and J dropped 5 bases, with 7 bases sitting between them. Germline V gene lookup returns CDR1 SGDLS and CDR2 YYNGEE. The CDR3: CASSVSVTGELFF. CDR3 nucleotide sequence: TGTGCCAGCAGCGTCTCCGTAACCGGGGAGCTGTTTTTT.